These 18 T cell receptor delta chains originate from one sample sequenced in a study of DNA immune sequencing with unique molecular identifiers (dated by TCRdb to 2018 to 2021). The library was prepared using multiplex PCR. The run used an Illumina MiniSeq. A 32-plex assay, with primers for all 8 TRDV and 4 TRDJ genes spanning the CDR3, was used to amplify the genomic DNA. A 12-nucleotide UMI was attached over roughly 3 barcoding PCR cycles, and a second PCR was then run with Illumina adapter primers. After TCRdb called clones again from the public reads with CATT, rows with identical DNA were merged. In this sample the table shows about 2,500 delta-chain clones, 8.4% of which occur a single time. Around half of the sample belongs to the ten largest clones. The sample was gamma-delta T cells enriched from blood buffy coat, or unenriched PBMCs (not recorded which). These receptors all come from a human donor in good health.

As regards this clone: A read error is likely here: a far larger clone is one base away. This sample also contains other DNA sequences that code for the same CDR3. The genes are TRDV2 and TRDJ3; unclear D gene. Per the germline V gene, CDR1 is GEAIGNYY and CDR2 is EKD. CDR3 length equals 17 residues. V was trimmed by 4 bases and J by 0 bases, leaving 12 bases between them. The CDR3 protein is CACDTSPPSWDTRQMFF. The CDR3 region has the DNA TGTGCCTGTGATACATCGCCCCCCTCCTGGGACACCCGACAGATGTTTTTC.

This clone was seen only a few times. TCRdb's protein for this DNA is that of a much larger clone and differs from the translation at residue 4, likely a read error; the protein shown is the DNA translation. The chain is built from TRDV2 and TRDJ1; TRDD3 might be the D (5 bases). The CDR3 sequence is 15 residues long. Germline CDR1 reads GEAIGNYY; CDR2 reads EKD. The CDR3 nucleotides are TGTGCCTGTAACACCGTCGGGGGTCGCACCGATAAACTCATCTTT. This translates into CACNTVGGRTDKLIF.

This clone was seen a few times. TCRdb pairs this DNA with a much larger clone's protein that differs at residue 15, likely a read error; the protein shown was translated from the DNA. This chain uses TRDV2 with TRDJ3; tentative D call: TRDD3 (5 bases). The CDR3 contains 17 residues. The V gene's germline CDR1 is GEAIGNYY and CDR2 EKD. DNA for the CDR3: TGTGCCTGTGACACCCTGCATGCTACCTGGGACACCCGACAGATATTTTTC. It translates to CACDTLHATWDTRQIFF.

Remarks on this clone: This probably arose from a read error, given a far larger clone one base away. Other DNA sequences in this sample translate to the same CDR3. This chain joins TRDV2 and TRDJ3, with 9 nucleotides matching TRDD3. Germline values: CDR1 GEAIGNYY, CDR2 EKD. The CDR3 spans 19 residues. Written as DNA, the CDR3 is TGTGCCTGTGATGATACTGGGGGACGTAGCTCCTGGGACACGCGACAGATGTTTTTC. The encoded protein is CACDDTGGRSSWDTRQMFF.

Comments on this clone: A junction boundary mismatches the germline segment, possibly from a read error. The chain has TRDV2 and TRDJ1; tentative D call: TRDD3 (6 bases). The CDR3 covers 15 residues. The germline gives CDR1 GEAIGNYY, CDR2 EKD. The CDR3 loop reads CAWDTVGDLDDKLIF. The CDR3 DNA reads TGTGCCTGGGACACCGTCGGGGATCTGGATGATAAACTCATCTTT.

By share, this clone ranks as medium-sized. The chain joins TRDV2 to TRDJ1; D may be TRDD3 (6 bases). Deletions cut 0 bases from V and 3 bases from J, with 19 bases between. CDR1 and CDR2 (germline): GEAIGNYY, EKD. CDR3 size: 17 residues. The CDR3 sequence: CACDTVGGKGTADKLIF. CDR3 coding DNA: TGTGCCTGTGACACCGTTGGGGGGAAAGGAACAGCCGATAAACTCATCTTT.

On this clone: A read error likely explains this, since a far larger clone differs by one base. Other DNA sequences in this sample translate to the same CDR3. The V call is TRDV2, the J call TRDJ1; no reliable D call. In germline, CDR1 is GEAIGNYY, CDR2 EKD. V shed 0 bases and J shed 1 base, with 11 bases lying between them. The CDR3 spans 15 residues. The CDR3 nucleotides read TGTGCCTGTGACACCGTCGGTGGTCGCACCGATAAACTCATCTTT. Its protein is CACDTVGGRTDKLIF.

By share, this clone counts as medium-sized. The CDR3 loop is CACDPVLGRMFNDKLIF. CDR3 DNA: TGTGCCTGTGACCCCGTCCTGGGGAGAATGTTCAACGATAAACTCATCTTT. V and J are TRDV2 and TRDJ1, with a tentative D call TRDD3 (6 bases). Trimming shortened V by 3 bases and J by 4 bases, and 23 bases separated the two germline ends. Germline values: CDR1 GEAIGNYY, CDR2 EKD. The CDR3 is made up of 17 amino acids.

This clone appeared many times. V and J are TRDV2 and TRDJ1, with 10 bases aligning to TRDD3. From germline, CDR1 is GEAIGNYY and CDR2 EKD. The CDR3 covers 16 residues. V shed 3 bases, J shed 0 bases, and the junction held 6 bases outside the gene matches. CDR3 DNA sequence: TGTGCCTGTGACCCTACTGGGGGATCGTACACCGATAAACTCATCTTT. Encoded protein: CACDPTGGSYTDKLIF.

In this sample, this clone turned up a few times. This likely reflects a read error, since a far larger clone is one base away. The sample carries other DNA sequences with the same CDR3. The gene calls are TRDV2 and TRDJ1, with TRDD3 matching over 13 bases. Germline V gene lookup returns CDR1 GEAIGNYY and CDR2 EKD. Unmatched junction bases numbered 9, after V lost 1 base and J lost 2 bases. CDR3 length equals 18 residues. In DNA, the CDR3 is TGTGCCTGTGACACGTTACTGGGGGATACGCGAGATACCGATAAACTCATCTTT. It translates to CACDTLLGDTRDTDKLIF.

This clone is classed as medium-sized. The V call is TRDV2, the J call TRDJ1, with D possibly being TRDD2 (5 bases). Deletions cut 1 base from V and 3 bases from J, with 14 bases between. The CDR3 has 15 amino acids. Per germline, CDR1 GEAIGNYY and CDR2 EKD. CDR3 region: CACDTLDLPSDKLIF. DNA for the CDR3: TGTGCCTGTGACACACTTGATCTTCCCTCCGATAAACTCATCTTT.

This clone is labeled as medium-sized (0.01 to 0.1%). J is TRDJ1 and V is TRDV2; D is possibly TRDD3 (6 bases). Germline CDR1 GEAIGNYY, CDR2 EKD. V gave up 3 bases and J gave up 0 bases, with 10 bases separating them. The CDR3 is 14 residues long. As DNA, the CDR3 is TGTGCCTGTGACCGAATGGGGGACACCGATAAACTCATCTTT. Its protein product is CACDRMGDTDKLIF.

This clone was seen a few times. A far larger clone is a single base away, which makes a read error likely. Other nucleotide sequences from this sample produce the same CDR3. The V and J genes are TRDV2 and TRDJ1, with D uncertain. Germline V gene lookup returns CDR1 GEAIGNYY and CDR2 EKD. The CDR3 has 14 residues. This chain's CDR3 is CACDSVENTDKLIF. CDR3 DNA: TGTGCCTGTGATTCGGTAGAGAACACAGATAAACTCATCTTT.

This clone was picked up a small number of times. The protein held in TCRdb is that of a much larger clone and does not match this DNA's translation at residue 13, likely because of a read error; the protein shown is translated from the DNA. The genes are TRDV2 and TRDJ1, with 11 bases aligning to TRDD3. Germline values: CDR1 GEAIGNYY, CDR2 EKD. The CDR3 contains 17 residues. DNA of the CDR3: TGTGCCTGTGACACCGTTGGGGGATACGCCTCCACCAATAAACTCATCTTT. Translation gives CACDTVGGYASTNKLIF.

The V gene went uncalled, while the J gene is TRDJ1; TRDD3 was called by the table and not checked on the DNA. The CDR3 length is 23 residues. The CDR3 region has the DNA TGTGCCTGTGACACCGTTATCGGTCTTCCTGCACACATGGGGGATACGTACACCGATAAACTCATCTTT. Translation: CACDTVIGLPAHMGDTYTDKLIF.

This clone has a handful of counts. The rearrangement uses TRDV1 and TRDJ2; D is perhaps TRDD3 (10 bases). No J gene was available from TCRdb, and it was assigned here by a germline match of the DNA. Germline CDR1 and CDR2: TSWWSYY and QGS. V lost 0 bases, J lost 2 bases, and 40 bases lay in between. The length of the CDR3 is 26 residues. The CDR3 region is CALGELSRGPFLRPVLGDPLTAQLFF. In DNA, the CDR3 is TGTGCTCTTGGGGAACTATCCCGGGGCCCCTTCCTACGACCCGTACTGGGGGATCCCTTGACAGCACAACTCTTCTTT.

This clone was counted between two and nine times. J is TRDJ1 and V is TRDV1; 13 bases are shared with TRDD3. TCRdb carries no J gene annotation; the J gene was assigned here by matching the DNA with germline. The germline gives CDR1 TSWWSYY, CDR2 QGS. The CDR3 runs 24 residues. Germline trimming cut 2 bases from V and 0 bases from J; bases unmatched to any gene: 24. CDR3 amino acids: CALGEEVPTSLYWGIRRDTDKLIF. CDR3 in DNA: TGTGCTCTTGGGGAAGAGGTTCCTACGTCCTTGTACTGGGGGATACGCAGGGACACCGATAAACTCATCTTT.

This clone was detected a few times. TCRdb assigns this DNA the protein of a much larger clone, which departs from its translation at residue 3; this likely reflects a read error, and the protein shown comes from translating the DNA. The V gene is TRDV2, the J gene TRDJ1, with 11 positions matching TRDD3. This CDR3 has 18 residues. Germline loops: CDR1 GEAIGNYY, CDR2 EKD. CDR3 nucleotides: TGTGCCTATGACATTTTGGGGGATACGGGGGGCGAGACCGATAAACTCATCTTT. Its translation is CAYDILGDTGGETDKLIF.